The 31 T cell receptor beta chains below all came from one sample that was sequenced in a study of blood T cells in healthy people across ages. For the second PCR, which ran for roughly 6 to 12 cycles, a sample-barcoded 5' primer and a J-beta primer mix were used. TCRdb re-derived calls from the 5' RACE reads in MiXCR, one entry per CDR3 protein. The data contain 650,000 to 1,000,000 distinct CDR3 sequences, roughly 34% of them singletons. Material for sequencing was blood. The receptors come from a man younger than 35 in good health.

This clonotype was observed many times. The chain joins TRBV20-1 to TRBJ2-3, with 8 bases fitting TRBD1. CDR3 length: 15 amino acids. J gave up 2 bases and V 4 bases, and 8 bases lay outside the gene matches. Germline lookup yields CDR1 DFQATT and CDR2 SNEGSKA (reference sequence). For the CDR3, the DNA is TGCAGTGCTATTGGACCAGGGGGCATCACAGATACGCAGTATTTT. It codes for CSAIGPGGITDTQYF.

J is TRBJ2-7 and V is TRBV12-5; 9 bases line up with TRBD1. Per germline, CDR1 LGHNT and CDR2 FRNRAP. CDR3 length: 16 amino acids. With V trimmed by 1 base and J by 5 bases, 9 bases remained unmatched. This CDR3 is CASGLEGQGILHEQYF. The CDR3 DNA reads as TGTGCTAGTGGTTTGGAGGGACAGGGAATACTCCACGAGCAGTACTTC.

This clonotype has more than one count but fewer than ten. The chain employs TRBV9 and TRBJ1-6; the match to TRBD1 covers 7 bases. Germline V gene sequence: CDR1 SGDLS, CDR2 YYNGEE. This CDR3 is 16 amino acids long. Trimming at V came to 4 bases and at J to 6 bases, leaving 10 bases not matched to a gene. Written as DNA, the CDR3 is TGTGCCAGCAGCCACCACCTCGACAGGGCTAATTCACCCCTCCACTTT. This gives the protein CASSHHLDRANSPLHF.

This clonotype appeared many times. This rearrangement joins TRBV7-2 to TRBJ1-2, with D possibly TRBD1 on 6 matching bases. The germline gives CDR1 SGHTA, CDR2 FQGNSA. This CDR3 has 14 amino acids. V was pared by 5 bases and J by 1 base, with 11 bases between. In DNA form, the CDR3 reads TGTGCCAGCAGCACCAACAGGGTTAACTATGGCTACACCTTC. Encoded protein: CASSTNRVNYGYTF. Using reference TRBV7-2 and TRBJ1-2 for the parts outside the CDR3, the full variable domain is GAGVSQSPSNKVTEKGKDVELRCDPISGHTALYWYRQSLGQGLEFLIYFQGNSAPDKSGLPSDRFSAERTGGSVSTLTIQRTQQEDSAVYLCASSTNRVNYGYTFGSGTRLTVV.

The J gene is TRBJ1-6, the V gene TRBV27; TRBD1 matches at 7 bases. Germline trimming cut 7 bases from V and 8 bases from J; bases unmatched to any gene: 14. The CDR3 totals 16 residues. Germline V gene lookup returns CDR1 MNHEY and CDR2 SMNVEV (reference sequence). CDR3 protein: CASTSFGQAAHSPLHF. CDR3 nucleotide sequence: TGTGCCAGCACCTCATTCGGACAGGCTGCCCATTCACCCCTCCACTTT.

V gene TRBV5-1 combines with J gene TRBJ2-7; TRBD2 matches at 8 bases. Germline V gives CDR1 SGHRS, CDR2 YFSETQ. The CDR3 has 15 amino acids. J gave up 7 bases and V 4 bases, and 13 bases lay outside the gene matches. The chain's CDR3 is CASSLTSATYNEQYF. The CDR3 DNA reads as TGCGCCAGCAGCCTGACTAGCGCAACCTACAATGAGCAGTACTTC.

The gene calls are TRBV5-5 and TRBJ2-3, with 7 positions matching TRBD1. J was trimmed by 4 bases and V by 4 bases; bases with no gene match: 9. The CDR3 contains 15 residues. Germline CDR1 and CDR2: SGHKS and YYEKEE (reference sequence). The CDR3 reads CASSPYDRDPDTQYF. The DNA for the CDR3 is TGTGCCAGCAGCCCTTATGACAGGGACCCAGATACGCAGTATTTT. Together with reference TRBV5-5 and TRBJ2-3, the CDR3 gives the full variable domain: DAGVTQSPTHLIKTRGQQVTLRCSPISGHKSVSWYQQVLGQGPQFIFQYYEKEERGRGNFPDRFSARQFPNYSSELNVNALLLGDSALYLCASSPYDRDPDTQYFGPGTRLTVL.

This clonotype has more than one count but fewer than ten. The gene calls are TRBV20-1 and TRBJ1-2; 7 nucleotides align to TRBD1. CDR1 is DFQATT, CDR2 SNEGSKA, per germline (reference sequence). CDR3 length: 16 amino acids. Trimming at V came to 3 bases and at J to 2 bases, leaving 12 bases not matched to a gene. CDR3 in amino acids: CSARRGGTALNYGYTF. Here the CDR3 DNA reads TGCAGTGCTAGGCGGGGAGGGACAGCACTGAACTATGGCTACACCTTC.

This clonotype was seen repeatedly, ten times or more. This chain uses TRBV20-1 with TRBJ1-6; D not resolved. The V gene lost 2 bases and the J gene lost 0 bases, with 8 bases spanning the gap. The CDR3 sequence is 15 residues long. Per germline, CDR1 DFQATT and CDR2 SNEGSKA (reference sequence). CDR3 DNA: TGCAGTGCTAGACGGGAGAGCTCCTATAATTCACCCCTCCACTTT. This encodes CSARRESSYNSPLHF.

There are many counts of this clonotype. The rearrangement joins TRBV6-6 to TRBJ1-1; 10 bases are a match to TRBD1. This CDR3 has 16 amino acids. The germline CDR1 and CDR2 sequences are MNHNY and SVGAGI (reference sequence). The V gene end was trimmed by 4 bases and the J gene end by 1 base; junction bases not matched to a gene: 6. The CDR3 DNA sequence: TGTGCCAGCAGTTCGCGACAGGGGGCGGCGAACACTGAAGCTTTCTTT. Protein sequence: CASSSRQGAANTEAFF.

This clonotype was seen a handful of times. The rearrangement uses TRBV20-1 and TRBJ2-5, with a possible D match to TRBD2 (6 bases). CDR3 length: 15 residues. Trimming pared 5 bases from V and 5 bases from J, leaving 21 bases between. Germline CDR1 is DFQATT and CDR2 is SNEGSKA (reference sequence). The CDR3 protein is CSAGTPGGYGETQYF. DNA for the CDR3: TGCAGTGCTGGCACTCCTGGGGGGTACGGGGAGACCCAGTACTTC.

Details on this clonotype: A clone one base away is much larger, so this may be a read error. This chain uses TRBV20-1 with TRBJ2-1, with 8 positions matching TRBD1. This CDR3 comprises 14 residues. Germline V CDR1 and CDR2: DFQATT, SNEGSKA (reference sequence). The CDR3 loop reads CGATQGAMDNEQFF. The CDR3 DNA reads TGCGGTGCTACCCAGGGGGCTATGGACAATGAGCAGTTCTTC.

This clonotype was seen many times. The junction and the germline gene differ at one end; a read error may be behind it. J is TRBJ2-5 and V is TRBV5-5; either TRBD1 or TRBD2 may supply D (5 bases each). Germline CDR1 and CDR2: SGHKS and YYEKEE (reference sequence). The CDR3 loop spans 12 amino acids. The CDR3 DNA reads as TGTGCCAGCAGCTGGGACCAGGAGACCCAGTACTTC. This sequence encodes CASSWDQETQYF.

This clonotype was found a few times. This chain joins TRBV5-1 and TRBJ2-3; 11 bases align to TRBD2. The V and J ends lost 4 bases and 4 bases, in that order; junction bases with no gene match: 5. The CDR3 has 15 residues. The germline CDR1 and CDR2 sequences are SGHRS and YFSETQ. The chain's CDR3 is CASSNSGGEADTQYF. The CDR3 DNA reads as TGCGCCAGCAGCAATAGCGGGGGGGAGGCAGATACGCAGTATTTT.

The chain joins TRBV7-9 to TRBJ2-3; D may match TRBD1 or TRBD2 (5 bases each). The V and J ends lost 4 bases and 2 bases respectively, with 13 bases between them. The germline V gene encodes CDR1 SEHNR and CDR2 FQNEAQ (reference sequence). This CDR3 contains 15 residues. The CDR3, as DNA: TGTGCCAGCAGCTCCACCGAGGGGTACACAGATACGCAGTATTTT. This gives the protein CASSSTEGYTDTQYF. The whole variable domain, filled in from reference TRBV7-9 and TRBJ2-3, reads DTGVSQNPRHKITKRGQNVTFRCDPISEHNRLYWYRQTLGQGPEFLTYFQNEAQLEKSRLLSDRFSAERPKGSFSTLEIQRTEQGDSAMYLCASSSTEGYTDTQYFGPGTRLTVL.

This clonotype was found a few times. CDR3 sequence: CASRPGQLNTEAFF. The DNA for the CDR3 is TGTGCCAGCAGACCGGGACAGCTGAACACTGAAGCTTTCTTT. The chain employs TRBV12-3 or TRBV12-4 and TRBJ1-1; 7 bases align to TRBD1. V shed 6 bases, J shed 0 bases, and the junction held 4 bases outside the gene matches. The CDR3 is 14 residues long.

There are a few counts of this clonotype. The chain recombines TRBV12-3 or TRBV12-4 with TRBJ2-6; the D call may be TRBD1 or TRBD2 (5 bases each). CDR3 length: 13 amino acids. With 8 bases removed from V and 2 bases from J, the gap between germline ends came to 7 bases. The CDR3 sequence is CASGTAGANVLTF. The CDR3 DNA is TGTGCCAGCGGGACGGCTGGGGCCAACGTCCTGACTTTC.

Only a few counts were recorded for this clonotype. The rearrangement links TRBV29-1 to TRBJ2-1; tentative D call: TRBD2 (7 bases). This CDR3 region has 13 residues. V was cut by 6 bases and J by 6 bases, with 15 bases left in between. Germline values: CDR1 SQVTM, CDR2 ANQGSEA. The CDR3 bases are TGCAGCGTCGCGATGGGGGGGCCCAATGAGCAGTTCTTC. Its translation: CSVAMGGPNEQFF.

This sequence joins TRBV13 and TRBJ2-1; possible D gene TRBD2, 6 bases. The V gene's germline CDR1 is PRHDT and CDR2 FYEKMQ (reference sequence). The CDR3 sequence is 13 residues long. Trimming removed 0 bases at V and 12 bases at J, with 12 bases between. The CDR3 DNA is TGTGCCAGCAGCTTAGGCTTGGGAGGATGGCAGTTCTTC. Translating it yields CASSLGLGGWQFF.

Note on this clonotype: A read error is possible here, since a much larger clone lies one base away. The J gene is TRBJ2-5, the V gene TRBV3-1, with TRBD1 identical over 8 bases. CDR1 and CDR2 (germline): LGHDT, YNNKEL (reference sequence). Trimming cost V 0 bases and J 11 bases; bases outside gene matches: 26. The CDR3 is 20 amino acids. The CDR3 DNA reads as TGTGCCAGCAGCCAAGACCTGGGACAGGCCGATGATAGGGCCTACAATGAGCAGTACTTC. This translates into CASSQDLGQADDRAYNEQYF.

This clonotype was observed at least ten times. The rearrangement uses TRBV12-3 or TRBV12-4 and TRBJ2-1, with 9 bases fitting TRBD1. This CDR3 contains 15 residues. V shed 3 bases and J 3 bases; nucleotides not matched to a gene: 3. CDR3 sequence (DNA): TGTGCCAGCAGTTTCGACAGGGGGGGCTACAATGAGCAGTTCTTC. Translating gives CASSFDRGGYNEQFF.

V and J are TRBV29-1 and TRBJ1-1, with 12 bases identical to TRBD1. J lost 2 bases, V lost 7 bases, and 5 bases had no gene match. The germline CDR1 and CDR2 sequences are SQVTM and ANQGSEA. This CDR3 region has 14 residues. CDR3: CSGGDRGPNTEAFF. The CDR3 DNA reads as TGCAGCGGTGGGGACAGGGGGCCCAACACTGAAGCTTTCTTT. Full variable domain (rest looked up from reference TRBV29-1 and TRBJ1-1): SAVISQKPSRDICQRGTSLTIQCQVDSQVTMMFWYRQQPGQSLTLIATANQGSEATYESGFVIDKFPISRPNLTFSTLTVSNMSPEDSSIYLCSGGDRGPNTEAFFGQGTRLTVV.

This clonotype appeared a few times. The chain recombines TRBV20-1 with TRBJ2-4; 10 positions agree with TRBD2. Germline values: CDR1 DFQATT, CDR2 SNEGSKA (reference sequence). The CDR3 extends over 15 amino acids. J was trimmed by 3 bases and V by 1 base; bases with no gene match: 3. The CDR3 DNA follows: TGCAGTGCTAGAGCCAGCGGGGGGGGCAAAAACATTCAGTACTTC. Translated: CSARASGGGKNIQYF.

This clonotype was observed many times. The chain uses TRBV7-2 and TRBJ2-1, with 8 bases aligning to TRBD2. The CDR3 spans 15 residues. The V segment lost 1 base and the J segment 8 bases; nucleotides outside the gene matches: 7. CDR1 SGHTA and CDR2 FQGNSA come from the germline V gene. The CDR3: CASSLGNSGVDEQFF. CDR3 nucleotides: TGTGCCAGCAGCTTAGGGAATAGCGGGGTGGATGAGCAGTTCTTC.

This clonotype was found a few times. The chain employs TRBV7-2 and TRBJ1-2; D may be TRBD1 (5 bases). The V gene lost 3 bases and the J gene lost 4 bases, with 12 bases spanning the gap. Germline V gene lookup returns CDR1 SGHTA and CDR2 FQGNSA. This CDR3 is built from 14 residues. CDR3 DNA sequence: TGTGCCAGCAGCTTTAGCGGGACGGCCTATGGCTACACCTTC. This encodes CASSFSGTAYGYTF.

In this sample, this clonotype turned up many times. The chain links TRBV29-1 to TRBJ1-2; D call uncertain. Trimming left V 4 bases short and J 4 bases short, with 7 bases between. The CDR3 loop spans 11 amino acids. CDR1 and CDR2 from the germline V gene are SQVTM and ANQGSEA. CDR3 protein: CSVGQIYGYTF. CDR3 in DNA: TGCAGCGTTGGGCAGATCTATGGCTACACCTTC.

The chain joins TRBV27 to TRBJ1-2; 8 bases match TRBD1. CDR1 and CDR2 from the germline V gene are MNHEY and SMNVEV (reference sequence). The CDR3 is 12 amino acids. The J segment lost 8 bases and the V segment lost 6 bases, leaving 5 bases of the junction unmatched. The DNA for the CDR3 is TGTGCCAGCAGGTCAGGGGGCTGGGGCTACACCTTC. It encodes CASRSGGWGYTF.

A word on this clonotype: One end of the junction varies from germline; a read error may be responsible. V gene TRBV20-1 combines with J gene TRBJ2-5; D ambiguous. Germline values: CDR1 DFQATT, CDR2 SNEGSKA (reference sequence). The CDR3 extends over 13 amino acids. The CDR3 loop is CSARVQSGYEKYF. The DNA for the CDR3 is TGCAGCGCTAGAGTGCAGTCTGGCTACGAGAAGTACTTC.

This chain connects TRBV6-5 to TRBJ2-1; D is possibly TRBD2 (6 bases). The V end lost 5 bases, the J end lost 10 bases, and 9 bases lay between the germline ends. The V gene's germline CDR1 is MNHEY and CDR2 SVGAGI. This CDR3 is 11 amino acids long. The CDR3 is CASSGGMEQFF. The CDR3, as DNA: TGTGCCAGCAGTGGGGGGATGGAGCAGTTCTTC.

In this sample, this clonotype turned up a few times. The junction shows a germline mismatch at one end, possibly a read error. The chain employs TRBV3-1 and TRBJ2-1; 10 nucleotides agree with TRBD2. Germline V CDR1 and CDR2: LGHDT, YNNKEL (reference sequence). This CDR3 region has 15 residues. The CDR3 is CASSQGLAAHNEQFF. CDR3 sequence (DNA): TGTGCCAGCAGTCAAGGACTAGCGGCACACAATGAGCAGTTCTTC.

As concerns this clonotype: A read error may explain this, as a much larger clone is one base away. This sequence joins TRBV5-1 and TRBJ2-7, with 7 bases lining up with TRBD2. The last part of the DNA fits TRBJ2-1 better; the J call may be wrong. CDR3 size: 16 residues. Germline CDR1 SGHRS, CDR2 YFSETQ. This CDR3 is CASSEGLPRSSYEQFF. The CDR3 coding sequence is TGCGCCAGCAGCGAGGGACTACCCCGGAGCTCCTACGAGCAGTTCTTC.